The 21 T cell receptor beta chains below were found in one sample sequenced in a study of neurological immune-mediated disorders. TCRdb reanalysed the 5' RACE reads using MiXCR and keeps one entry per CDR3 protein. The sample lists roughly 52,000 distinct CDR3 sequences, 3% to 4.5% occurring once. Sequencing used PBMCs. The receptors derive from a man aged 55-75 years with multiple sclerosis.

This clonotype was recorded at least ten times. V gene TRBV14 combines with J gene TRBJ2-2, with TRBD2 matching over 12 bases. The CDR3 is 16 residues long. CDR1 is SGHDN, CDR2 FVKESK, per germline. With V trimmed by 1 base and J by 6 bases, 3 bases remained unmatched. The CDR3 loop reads CASSQGLAGVAGELFF. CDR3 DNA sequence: TGTGCCAGCAGCCAAGGACTAGCGGGAGTAGCCGGGGAGCTGTTTTTT.

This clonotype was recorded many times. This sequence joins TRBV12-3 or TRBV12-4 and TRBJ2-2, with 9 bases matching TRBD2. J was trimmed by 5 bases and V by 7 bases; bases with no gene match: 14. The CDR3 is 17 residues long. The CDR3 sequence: CASTWTGGRAGTGELFF. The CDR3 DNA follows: TGTGCCAGCACTTGGACTGGCGGGAGGGCCGGAACCGGGGAGCTGTTTTTT.

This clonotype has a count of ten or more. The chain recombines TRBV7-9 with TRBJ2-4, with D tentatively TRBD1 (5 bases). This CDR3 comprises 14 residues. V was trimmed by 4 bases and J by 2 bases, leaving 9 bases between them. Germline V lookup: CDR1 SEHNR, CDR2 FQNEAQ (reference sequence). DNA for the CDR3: TGTGCCAGCAGCTCCCTGGGGCCCAAAAACATTCAGTACTTC. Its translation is CASSSLGPKNIQYF. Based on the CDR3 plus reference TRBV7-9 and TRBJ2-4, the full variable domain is DTGVSQNPRHKITKRGQNVTFRCDPISEHNRLYWYRQTLGQGPEFLTYFQNEAQLEKSRLLSDRFSAERPKGSFSTLEIQRTEQGDSAMYLCASSSLGPKNIQYFGAGTRLSVL.

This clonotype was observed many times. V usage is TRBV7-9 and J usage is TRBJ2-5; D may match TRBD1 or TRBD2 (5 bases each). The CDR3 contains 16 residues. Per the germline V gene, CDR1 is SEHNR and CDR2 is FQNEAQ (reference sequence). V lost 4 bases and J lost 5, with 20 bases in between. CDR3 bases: TGTGCCAGCAGCTACGGGACGGACCGAGGGTTGGAGACCCAGTACTTC. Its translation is CASSYGTDRGLETQYF.

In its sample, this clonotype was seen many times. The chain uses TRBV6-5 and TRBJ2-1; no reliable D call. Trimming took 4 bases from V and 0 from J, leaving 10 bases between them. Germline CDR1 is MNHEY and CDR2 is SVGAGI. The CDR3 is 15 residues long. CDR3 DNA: TGTGCCAGCAGTTCAGGACCGGTCTCCTACAATGAGCAGTTCTTC. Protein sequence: CASSSGPVSYNEQFF.

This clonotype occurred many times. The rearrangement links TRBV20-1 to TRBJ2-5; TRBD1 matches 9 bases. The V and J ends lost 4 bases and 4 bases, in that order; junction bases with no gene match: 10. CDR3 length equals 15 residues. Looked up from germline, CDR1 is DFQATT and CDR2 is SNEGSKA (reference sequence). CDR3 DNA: TGCAGTGCTACAACCGGGACAGGGCGGACAGAGACCCAGTACTTC. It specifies CSATTGTGRTETQYF.

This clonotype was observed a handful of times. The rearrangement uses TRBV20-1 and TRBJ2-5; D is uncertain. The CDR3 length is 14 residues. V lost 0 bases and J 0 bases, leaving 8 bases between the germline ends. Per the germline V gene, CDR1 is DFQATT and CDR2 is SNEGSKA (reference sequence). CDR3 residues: CSARDLSYQETQYF. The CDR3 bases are TGCAGTGCTAGAGATCTCTCGTACCAAGAGACCCAGTACTTC.

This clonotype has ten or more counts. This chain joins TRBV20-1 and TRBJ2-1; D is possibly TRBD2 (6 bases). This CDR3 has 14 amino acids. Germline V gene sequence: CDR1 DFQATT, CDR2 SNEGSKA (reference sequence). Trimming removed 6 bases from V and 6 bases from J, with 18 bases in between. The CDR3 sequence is CSARESVNFNEQFF. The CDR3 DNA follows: TGCAGTGCACGGGAGTCGGTTAACTTCAATGAGCAGTTCTTC.

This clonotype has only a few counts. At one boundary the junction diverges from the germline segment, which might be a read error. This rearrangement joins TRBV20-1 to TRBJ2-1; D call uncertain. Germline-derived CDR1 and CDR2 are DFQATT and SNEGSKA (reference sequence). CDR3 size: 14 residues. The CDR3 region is CSAREGRNYNEQLF. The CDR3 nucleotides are TGCAGTGCTAGAGAGGGCCGTAATTACAATGAGCAGCTCTTC.

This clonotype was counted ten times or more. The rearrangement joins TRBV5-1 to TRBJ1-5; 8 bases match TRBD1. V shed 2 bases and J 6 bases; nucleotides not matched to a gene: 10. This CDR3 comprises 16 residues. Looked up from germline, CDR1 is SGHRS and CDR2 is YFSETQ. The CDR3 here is CASSFSKDRALQPQHF. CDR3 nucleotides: TGCGCCAGCAGCTTCTCAAAGGACAGGGCCCTTCAGCCCCAGCATTTT.

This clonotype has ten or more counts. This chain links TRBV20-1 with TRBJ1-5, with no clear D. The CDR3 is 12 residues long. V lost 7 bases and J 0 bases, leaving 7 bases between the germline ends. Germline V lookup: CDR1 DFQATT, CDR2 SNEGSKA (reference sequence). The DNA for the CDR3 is TGCAGTGTGCGTTATAGCAATCAGCCCCAGCATTTT. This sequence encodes CSVRYSNQPQHF.

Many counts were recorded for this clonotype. CDR3 nucleotide sequence: TGCAGTGCTAGGTTTGGACAGGGGATTAGCACTGAAGCTTTCTTT. Translation gives CSARFGQGISTEAFF. V gene TRBV20-1 combines with J gene TRBJ1-1; 9 nucleotides match TRBD1. With V trimmed by 3 bases and J by 4 bases, 9 bases remained unmatched. Germline V gene lookup returns CDR1 DFQATT and CDR2 SNEGSKA (reference sequence). The CDR3 loop spans 15 amino acids.

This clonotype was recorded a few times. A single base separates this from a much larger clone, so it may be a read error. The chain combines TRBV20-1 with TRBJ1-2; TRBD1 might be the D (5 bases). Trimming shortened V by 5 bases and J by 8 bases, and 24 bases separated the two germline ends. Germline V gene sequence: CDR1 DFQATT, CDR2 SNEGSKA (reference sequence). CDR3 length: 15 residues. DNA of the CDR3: TGCAGTGCTTCGTACCCGGGAAAGGGGATTTTAGGCTACACCTTC. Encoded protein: CSASYPGKGILGYTF.

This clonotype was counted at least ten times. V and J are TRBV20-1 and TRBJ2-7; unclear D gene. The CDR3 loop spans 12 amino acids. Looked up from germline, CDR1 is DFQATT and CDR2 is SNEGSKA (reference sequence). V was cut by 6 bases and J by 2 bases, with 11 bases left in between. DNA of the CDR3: TGCAGTGCCGAAACTATTACCTACGAGCAGTACTTC. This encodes CSAETITYEQYF.

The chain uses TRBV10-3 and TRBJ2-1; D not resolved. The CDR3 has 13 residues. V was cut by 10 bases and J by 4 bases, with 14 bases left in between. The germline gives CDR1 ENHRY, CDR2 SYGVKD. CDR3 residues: CANTSVIYNEQFF. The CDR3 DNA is TGTGCCAACACCAGTGTAATTTACAATGAGCAGTTCTTC.

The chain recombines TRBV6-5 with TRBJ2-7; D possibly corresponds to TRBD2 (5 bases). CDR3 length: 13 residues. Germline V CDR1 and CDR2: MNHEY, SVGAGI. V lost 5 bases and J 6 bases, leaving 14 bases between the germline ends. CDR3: CASSPPRDREQYF. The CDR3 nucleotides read TGTGCCAGCAGTCCGCCCCGGGATCGCGAGCAGTACTTC.

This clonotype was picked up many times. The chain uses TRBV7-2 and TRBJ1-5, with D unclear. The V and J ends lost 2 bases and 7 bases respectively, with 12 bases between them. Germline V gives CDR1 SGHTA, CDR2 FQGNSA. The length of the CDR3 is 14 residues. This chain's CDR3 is CASSLSAVGQPQHF. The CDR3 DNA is TGTGCCAGCAGCTTAAGCGCAGTCGGGCAGCCCCAGCATTTT. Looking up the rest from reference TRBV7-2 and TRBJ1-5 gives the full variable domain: GAGVSQSPSNKVTEKGKDVELRCDPISGHTALYWYRQSLGQGLEFLIYFQGNSAPDKSGLPSDRFSAERTGGSVSTLTIQRTQQEDSAVYLCASSLSAVGQPQHFGDGTRLSIL.

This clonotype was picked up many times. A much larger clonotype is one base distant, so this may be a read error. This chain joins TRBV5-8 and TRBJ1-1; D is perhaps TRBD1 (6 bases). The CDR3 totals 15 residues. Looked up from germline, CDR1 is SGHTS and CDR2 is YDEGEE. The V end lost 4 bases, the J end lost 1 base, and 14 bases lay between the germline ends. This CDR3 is CASSVGQKGNTEAFF. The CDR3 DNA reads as TGTGCCAGCAGCGTCGGACAGAAAGGGAACACTGAAGCTTTCTTT. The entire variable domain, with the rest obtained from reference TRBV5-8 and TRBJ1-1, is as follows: EAGVTQSPTHLIKTRGQQATLRCSPISGHTSVYWYQQALGLGLQFLLWYDEGEERNRGNFPPRFSGRQFPNYSSELNVNALELEDSALYLCASSVGQKGNTEAFFGQGTRLTVV.

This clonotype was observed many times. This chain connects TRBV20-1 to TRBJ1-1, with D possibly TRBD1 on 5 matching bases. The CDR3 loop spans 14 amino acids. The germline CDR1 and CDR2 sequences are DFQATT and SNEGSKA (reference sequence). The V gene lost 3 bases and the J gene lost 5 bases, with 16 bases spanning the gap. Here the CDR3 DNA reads TGCAGTGCTAGGACCCAGGGAGGGCGGACTGAAGCTTTCTTT. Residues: CSARTQGGRTEAFF.

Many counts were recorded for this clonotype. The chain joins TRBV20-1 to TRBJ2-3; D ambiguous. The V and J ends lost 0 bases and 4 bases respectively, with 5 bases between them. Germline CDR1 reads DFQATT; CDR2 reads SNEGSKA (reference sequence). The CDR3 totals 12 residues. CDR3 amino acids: CSARDSSDTQYF. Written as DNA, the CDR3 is TGCAGTGCTAGAGATAGTTCAGATACGCAGTATTTT.

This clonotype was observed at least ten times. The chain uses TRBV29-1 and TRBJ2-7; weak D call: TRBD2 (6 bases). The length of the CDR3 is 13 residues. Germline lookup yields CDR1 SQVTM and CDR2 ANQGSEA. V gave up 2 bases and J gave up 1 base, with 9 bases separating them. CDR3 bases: TGCAGCGTTGAACAGGGAGGATCCTACGAGCAGTACTTC. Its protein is CSVEQGGSYEQYF.